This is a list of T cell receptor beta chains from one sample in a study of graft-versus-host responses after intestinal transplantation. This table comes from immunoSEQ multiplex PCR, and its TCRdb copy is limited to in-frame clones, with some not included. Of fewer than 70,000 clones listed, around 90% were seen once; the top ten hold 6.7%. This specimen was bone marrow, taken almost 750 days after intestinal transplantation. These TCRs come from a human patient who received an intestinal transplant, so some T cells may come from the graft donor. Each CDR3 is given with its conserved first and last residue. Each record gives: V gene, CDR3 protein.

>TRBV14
CASSQDVTQPQHF
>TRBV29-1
CSAVNGNYGYTF
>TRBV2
CASRLAEYNEQFF
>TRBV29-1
CSVDAGVGQETQYF
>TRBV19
CASSLDSNSGNTIYF
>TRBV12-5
CASGGDDYEQYF
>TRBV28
CASSNRGLAVNTGELFF
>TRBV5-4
CASRDPTGKNYGYTF
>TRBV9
CASSVAPVDTEAFF
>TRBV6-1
CASSRGQGAPEAFF
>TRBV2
CATDSVMRDTQYF
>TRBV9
CASSVVPTGELFF
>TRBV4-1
CASSQAQYGEETQYF
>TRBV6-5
CASSYSRDRGTDEQYF
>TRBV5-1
CASSLDGATNEKLFF
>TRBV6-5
CASSYSGGMTDTQYF
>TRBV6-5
CASSRGTVKETQYF
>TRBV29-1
CSVVSGSIGNIQYF
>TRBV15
CATSRTPWAGRDVEDTQYF
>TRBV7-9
CASSLRLAYTDTQYF
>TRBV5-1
CASSLRSGDLNYGYTF
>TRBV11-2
CASSLKSGNEQFF
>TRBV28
CASSQPTGGDTEAFF
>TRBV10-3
CATTTSGRAYNEQFF
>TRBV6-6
CASSYSAANYGYTF
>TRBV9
CASSVVEGGYGYTF
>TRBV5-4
CASSYTGGDYEQYF
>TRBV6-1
CASWTLAGVYNEQFF
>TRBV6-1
CASSLGQLYEQYF
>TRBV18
CASSPPGDTEAFF
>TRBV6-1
CASSIDKGVSYEQYF
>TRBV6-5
CASSREGGSPLHF
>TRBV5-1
CASSWTGAYEQYF
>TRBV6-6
CASSQAGGSGETQYF
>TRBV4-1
CASSQVGQEGNREQFF
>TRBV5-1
CASLNVGQGDRTQYF
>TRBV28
CASSGLRRLWEQYF
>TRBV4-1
CASSQDIVTVTEAFF
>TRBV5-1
CASSLRTSGSPIPYEQYF
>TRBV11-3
CASSLYSGELFF
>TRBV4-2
CASSQAGGPTDTQYF
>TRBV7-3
CASSLLGQDTDTQYF
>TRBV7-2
CASSSRWTSQGGAQYF
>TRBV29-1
CSVAGTQHTEAFF
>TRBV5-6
CASSPVAGGPYNEQFF
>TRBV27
CADLESNQPQHF